This T cell receptor (beta chain) was documented in a study of blood T cell repertoires in COVID-19. Whole-study context: Sites across the United States, Italy and Spain contributed samples from acute and convalescent COVID-19. Sources were T cells, B-cell-depleted T cells, or PBMCs; the material itself was cDNA or gDNA.

Per the authors' pipeline: Counts of nucleated cells, estimated from reference gene primer amplification, were obtained. Method: immunoSEQ multiplex PCR; TCRdb's copy keeps in-frame clones and lacks some. V, J and clone size are those of that table, while D and trimming were read from the DNA. The repertoire holds fewer than 20,000 clones, with about nine tenths as singletons. The CDR3 is 13 residues long. Trimming took 3 bases from V and 5 from J, leaving 7 bases between them. Germline CDR1 and CDR2: MNHEY and SMNVEV (reference sequence). The sequenced sample consisted of peripheral blood. The TCR sequence derives from a man aged 80 or over with acute or convalescent COVID-19. The chain carries TRBV27 and TRBJ2-2; no clear D gene. CDR3 region: CASSFRETGELFF. As DNA, the CDR3 is TGTGCCAGCAGTTTCCGAGAAACCGGGGAGCTGTTTTTT.